This T cell receptor (beta chain) originates from a study of shared clonotypes between healthy human individuals. Libraries were prepared by immunoSEQ multiplex PCR; TCRdb keeps only in-frame clonotypes and omits some of them. The top ten hold more than 0.12% of the sample, which has a few million clones, 85% to 95% seen once. Negatively enriched CD4+ T cells were divided by CD45RA into naive and memory. CDR3 length: 10 residues. The germline V gene encodes CDR1 DFQATT and CDR2 SNEGSKA (reference sequence). V gave up 4 bases and J gave up 5 bases, with 5 bases separating them. Material for sequencing was naive CD4+ T cells sorted from blood. Subset of the sample: CD45RA+ positively selected. The chain joins TRBV20-1 to TRBJ2-5; D is uncertain. The source of this sequence is a man younger than 35 in good health. This CDR3 is CSAMRETQYF. CDR3 sequence (DNA): TGCAGTGCTATGCGGGAGACCCAGTACTTC.